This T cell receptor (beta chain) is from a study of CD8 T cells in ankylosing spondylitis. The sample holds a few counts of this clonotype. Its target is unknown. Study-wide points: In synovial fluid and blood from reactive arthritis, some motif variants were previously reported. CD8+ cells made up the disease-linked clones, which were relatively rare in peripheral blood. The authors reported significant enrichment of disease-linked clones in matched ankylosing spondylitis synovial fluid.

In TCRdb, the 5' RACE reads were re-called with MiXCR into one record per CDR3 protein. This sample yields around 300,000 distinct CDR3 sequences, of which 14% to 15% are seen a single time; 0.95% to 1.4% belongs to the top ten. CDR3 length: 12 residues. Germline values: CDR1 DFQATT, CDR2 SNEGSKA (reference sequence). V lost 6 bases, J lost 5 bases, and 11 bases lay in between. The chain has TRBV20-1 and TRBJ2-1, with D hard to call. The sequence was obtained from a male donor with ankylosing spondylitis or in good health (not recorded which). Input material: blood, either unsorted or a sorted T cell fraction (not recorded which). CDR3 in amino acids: CSAAPIHNEQFF. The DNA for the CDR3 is TGCAGTGCGGCCCCCATTCACAATGAGCAGTTCTTC.